Presented here are 7 T cell receptor beta chains from one specimen sequenced in a study of tumor-infiltrating lymphocytes in primary liver carcinoma. Reverse transcription of 500 ng total RNA with a constant-region primer produced TCR beta cDNA. Investigators got TCR beta libraries out of three nested multiplex PCR rounds, done with slightly modified ARM-PCR. Both of the initial two PCR rounds ran for approximately 11 cycles and employed TRBV1-TRBV30 forward primers alongside a C-beta reverse primer. TCRdb reanalysed the multiplex PCR reads using MiXCR and keeps one entry per CDR3 protein. The repertoire holds about 210,000 distinct CDR3 sequences, with around 81% as singletons. The tissue used was unsorted bulk material of roughly 17-33 mg. RNA and DNA were co-extracted from it with the AllPrep DNA/RNA mini kit. The sequenced sample consisted of tumor tissue from primary liver carcinoma. These receptors were taken from a man between 40 and 49 years old with primary liver carcinoma and hepatitis B virus infection.

About this clonotype: A read error is possible here, since a much larger clone lies one base away. This chain connects TRBV20-1 to TRBJ1-5; possible D gene TRBD1, 5 bases. Germline CDR1 is DFQATT and CDR2 is SNEGSKA (reference sequence). Deletions cut 7 bases from V and 10 bases from J, with 20 bases between. This CDR3 has 13 residues. In nucleotides, the CDR3 is TGCAGTGTTAGGGCCCAGGGCGAGCAACCCCAGCATTTT. It translates to CSVRAQGEQPQHF.

About this clonotype: Since a much larger clone is just one base distant, this may be a read error. The chain is built from TRBV28 and TRBJ1-2; D not resolved. V was clipped by 6 bases and J by 7 bases, with 15 bases between them. This CDR3 has 13 residues. The germline CDR1 and CDR2 sequences are MDHEN and SYDVKM. The CDR3 loop reads CASSPLVDGGYTF. The CDR3 coding sequence is TGTGCCAGCAGCCCCTTGGTAGACGGTGGCTACACCTTC.

The chain employs TRBV5-1 and TRBJ2-3, with D possibly matching TRBD2 (5 bases). CDR3 size: 16 residues. Looked up from germline, CDR1 is SGHRS and CDR2 is YFSETQ. Trimming cost V 1 base and J 2 bases, with 14 bases left between them. CDR3 sequence: CASSLTRGRNTDTQYF. DNA of the CDR3: TGCGCCAGCAGCTTGACCAGAGGGAGAAACACAGATACGCAGTATTTT.

Regarding this clonotype: One end of the junction varies from germline; a read error may be responsible. Here the CDR3 reads CVSSYSDANTEAFF. The CDR3 coding sequence is TGTGTCAGCAGCTATTCCGATGCGAACACTGAAGCTTTCTTT. The V call is TRBV12-3 or TRBV12-4, the J call TRBJ1-1; D ambiguous. The CDR3 runs to 14 residues.

This clonotype has a count of ten or more. The chain employs TRBV28 and TRBJ2-7, with 7 nucleotides matching TRBD2. The CDR3 sequence is 15 residues long. Germline assignment: CDR1 MDHEN and CDR2 SYDVKM. V was pared by 7 bases and J by 5 bases, with 14 bases of the junction left unmatched. CDR3 protein: CASTKGEGTVHEQYF. CDR3 sequence (DNA): TGTGCCAGCACCAAAGGGGAGGGAACTGTGCACGAGCAGTACTTC. Drawing the rest from reference TRBV28 and TRBJ2-7, the complete variable domain is DVKVTQSSRYLVKRTGEKVFLECVQDMDHENMFWYRQDPGLGLRLIYFSYDVKMKEKGDIPEGYSVSREKKERFSLILESASTNQTSMYLCASTKGEGTVHEQYFGPGTRLTVT.

Notes on this clonotype: It is likely a read error, because the conserved phenylalanine at the end of the CDR3 is missing. It is unclear where the CDR3 begins or ends on the DNA, so no DNA is shown, and the CDR3 is as TCRdb lists it. The V call is TRBV28, the J call TRBJ2-7; the D call of TRBD2 is as the table states it, not checked on the DNA. The germline V gene encodes CDR1 MDHEN and CDR2 SYDVKM. The CDR3 extends over 14 residues, inclusive of both ends. CDR3 in amino acids: CASDPRQHGHEQYS.

Turning to this clonotype: The junction departs from germline at one end; a sequencing error may be responsible. The J gene is TRBJ2-5, the V gene TRBV5-1; 8 bases match TRBD2. The CDR3 sequence is 18 residues long. Germline CDR1 SGHRS, CDR2 YFSETQ. The CDR3: CDSSLAGDSGALQETQYF. DNA of the CDR3: TGCGACAGCAGCTTGGCCGGGGATAGCGGGGCCCTACAAGAGACCCAGTACTTC.